The 28 T cell receptor beta chains in this list originate from one sample, sequenced in a study of T cell changes during pregnancy in multiple sclerosis. Repertoires were generated with immunoSEQ multiplex PCR, while TCRdb's copy carries only in-frame clones and drops some. The sample contains about 61,000 clones, 93% of which appear only once. The input for sequencing was CD8+ T cells from peripheral blood mononuclear cells, taken in the third trimester of pregnancy. These receptors were taken from a female donor with multiple sclerosis, enrolled in a pregnancy study.

The CDR3, as DNA: TGTGCCTGGAGTGTCGGGACAGGGTATGGCTACACCTTC. It encodes CAWSVGTGYGYTF. The chain employs TRBV30 and TRBJ1-2; 9 bases agree with TRBD1. Germline V lookup: CDR1 GTSNPN, CDR2 SVGIG (reference sequence). J lost 5 bases, V lost 0 bases, and 1 base had no gene match. The CDR3 totals 13 residues.

This rearrangement joins TRBV4-1 to TRBJ1-3; D unclear. Trimming left V 0 bases short and J 0 bases short, with 9 bases between. CDR3 length: 16 amino acids. Germline V lookup: CDR1 MGHRA, CDR2 YSYEKL. The CDR3 protein is CASSQDPGSSGNTIYF. The CDR3 nucleotides are TGCGCCAGCAGCCAAGATCCAGGCAGCTCTGGAAACACCATATATTTT.

The chain combines TRBV4-2 with TRBJ1-3, with D uncertain. The germline V gene encodes CDR1 LGHNA and CDR2 YNFKEQ. V was trimmed by 0 bases and J by 0 bases, leaving 9 bases between them. This CDR3 spans 16 amino acids. As DNA, the CDR3 is TGTGCCAGCAGCCAAGATCCGGGGTTCTCTGGAAACACCATATATTTT. This encodes CASSQDPGFSGNTIYF.

In DNA form, the CDR3 reads TGCAGCGCGTGGGGTAGCGCGGGAGCTTTCTTT. It is translated as CSAWGSAGAFF. V is TRBV29-1 and J is TRBJ1-1; no clear D. Per germline, CDR1 SQVTM and CDR2 ANQGSEA. The CDR3 runs to 11 residues. Trimming removed 7 bases from V and 10 bases from J, with 16 bases in between.

About this clone: The junction shows a germline mismatch at one end, possibly a read error. The chain links TRBV6-1 to TRBJ2-7; 10 nucleotides agree with TRBD1. The CDR3 is made up of 17 amino acids. Germline V gives CDR1 MNHNS, CDR2 SASEGT. CDR3 sequence: CASSDPYGTGVPYGQYF. CDR3 DNA: TGTGCCAGCAGTGACCCCTACGGGACAGGGGTCCCTTACGGGCAGTACTTC.

V is TRBV27 and J is TRBJ1-1; a weak D match, TRBD1 (5 bases). The CDR3 contains 13 residues. Trimming pared 7 bases from V and 1 base from J, leaving 10 bases between. Germline V gene lookup returns CDR1 MNHEY and CDR2 SMNVEV (reference sequence). As DNA, the CDR3 is TGTGCCAGCAAAATAACAGGGAACACTGAAGCTTTCTTT. Protein: CASKITGNTEAFF.

The chain recombines TRBV5-1 with TRBJ2-1, with D perhaps TRBD2 (5 bases). Germline loops: CDR1 SGHRS, CDR2 YFSETQ. The V and J ends lost 3 bases and 6 bases respectively, with 25 bases between them. This CDR3 is 18 amino acids long. Here the CDR3 DNA reads TGCGCCAGCAGCTCGGCACCAAGTGGAGCGGTTAGGAGCAATGAGCAGTTCTTC. Amino acid sequence: CASSSAPSGAVRSNEQFF. The entire variable domain, with the rest obtained from reference TRBV5-1 and TRBJ2-1, is as follows: KAGVTQTPRYLIKTRGQQVTLSCSPISGHRSVSWYQQTPGQGLQFLFEYFSETQRNKGNFPGRFSGRQFSNSRSEMNVSTLELGDSALYLCASSSAPSGAVRSNEQFFGPGTRLTVL.

This chain connects TRBV7-2 to TRBJ2-7, with a tentative D call TRBD1 (6 bases). V lost 5 bases and J 2 bases, leaving 13 bases between the germline ends. CDR3 length: 14 residues. Germline CDR1 and CDR2: SGHTA and FQGNSA. The CDR3 sequence is CASSQYTGPYEQYF. DNA of the CDR3: TGTGCCAGCAGCCAATATACAGGGCCCTACGAGCAGTACTTC.

The chain has TRBV18 and TRBJ1-3; D gene ambiguous. The length of the CDR3 is 19 residues. Germline CDR1 and CDR2: KGHSH and LQKENI. V lost 0 bases and J 0 bases, leaving 18 bases between the germline ends. The CDR3 here is CASSPPSPAGIPSGNTIYF. CDR3 coding DNA: TGTGCCAGCTCACCACCCAGCCCGGCAGGAATCCCCTCTGGAAACACCATATATTTT.

The CDR3 nucleotides are TGTGCCAGCAGTTTGAGGGACAGGGGAATAGAGAATGAGCAGTTCTTC. This codes for CASSLRDRGIENEQFF. The chain links TRBV27 to TRBJ2-1; 10 bases match TRBD1. This CDR3 is 16 amino acids long. The ends lost 3 bases at V and 7 bases at J; junction bases unmatched: 9. Germline V gene lookup returns CDR1 MNHEY and CDR2 SMNVEV (reference sequence).

V and J are TRBV7-8 and TRBJ2-7, with D tentatively TRBD1 (5 bases). Trimming removed 5 bases at V and 4 bases at J, with 12 bases between. Germline loops: CDR1 SGHVS, CDR2 FQNEAQ. This CDR3 region has 13 residues. CDR3 nucleotide sequence: TGTGCCAGCAGCCCCGAGACAGTTTACGAGCAGTACTTC. Its protein product is CASSPETVYEQYF. The full variable domain, in which reference TRBV7-8 and TRBJ2-7 provide the parts outside the CDR3, is GAGVSQSPRYKVAKRGQDVALRCDPISGHVSLFWYQQALGQGPEFLTYFQNEAQLDKSGLPSDRFFAERPEGSVSTLKIQRTQQEDSAVYLCASSPETVYEQYFGPGTRLTVT.

V and J are TRBV19 and TRBJ2-7; 9 bases align to TRBD2. V was clipped by 1 base and J by 3 bases; unmatched bases: 4. CDR3 length equals 15 residues. Germline loops: CDR1 LNHDA, CDR2 SQIVND (reference sequence). The CDR3 DNA is TGTGCCAGTAGTATAGGCGGGGGGGGATTCTACGAGCAGTACTTC. Amino acid sequence: CASSIGGGGFYEQYF. Filled out from reference TRBV19 and TRBJ2-7, the complete variable domain reads DGGITQSPKYLFRKEGQNVTLSCEQNLNHDAMYWYRQDPGQGLRLIYYSQIVNDFQKGDIAEGYSVSREKKESFPLTVTSAQKNPTAFYLCASSIGGGGFYEQYFGPGTRLTVT.

Turning to this clone: Being one base from a much bigger clone, this may be a read error. V and J are TRBV5-5 and TRBJ1-1; 10 bases map to TRBD1. Losses at the gene ends were 0 bases for V and 4 bases for J; bases not matched to a gene: 0. Germline CDR1 is SGHKS and CDR2 is YYEKEE (reference sequence). The CDR3 length is 14 residues. CDR3: CASSLGTGGTEAFF. Here the CDR3 DNA reads TGTGCCAGCAGCTTGGGGACAGGGGGCACTGAAGCTTTCTTT. The entire variable domain, with the rest obtained from reference TRBV5-5 and TRBJ1-1, is as follows: DAGVTQSPTHLIKTRGQQVTLRCSPISGHKSVSWYQQVLGQGPQFIFQYYEKEERGRGNFPDRFSARQFPNYSSELNVNALLLGDSALYLCASSLGTGGTEAFFGQGTRLTVV.

The gene calls are TRBV18 and TRBJ2-7, with a possible D match to TRBD1 (6 bases). CDR1 is KGHSH, CDR2 LQKENI, per germline. The CDR3 has 14 residues. V lost 2 bases and J lost 2, with 10 bases in between. CDR3 nucleotide sequence: TGTGCCAGCTCACCATGGGACACGACCTACGAGCAGTACTTC. This sequence encodes CASSPWDTTYEQYF. Drawing the rest from reference TRBV18 and TRBJ2-7, the complete variable domain is NAGVMQNPRHLVRRRGQEARLRCSPMKGHSHVYWYRQLPEEGLKFMVYLQKENIIDESGMPKERFSAEFPKEGPSILRIQQVVRGDSAAYFCASSPWDTTYEQYFGPGTRLTVT.

The chain carries TRBV9 and TRBJ2-7; 8 bases agree with TRBD1. The CDR3 runs to 14 residues. Looked up from germline, CDR1 is SGDLS and CDR2 is YYNGEE. Losses at the gene ends were 3 bases for V and 2 bases for J; bases not matched to a gene: 4. The CDR3 here is CASSGDRGPYEQYF. CDR3 sequence (DNA): TGTGCCAGCAGCGGCGACAGGGGACCCTACGAGCAGTACTTC.

CDR3 protein: CSAYGPRGQGYGYTF. Written as DNA, the CDR3 is TGCAGCGCCTACGGCCCCAGGGGGCAAGGCTATGGCTACACCTTC. The chain combines TRBV29-1 with TRBJ1-2; TRBD1 agrees at 8 bases. The CDR3 sequence is 15 residues long. J lost 4 bases, V lost 7 bases, and 14 bases had no gene match. In germline, CDR1 is SQVTM, CDR2 ANQGSEA.

The chain has TRBV7-9 and TRBJ2-1; 7 nucleotides match TRBD1. The J segment lost 12 bases and the V segment lost 5 bases, leaving 10 bases of the junction unmatched. The germline V gene encodes CDR1 SEHNR and CDR2 FQNEAQ (reference sequence). This CDR3 comprises 13 residues. This CDR3 is CASSARDSMLQFF. The CDR3 bases are TGTGCCAGCAGCGCCCGGGACAGTATGTTGCAGTTCTTC.

The rearrangement links TRBV2 to TRBJ1-4; D is perhaps TRBD1 (5 bases). Germline CDR1 is SNHLY and CDR2 is FYNNEI. CDR3 length: 13 residues. Trimming cost V 2 bases and J 8 bases, with 9 bases left between them. The CDR3: CASSEQAGEKLFF. The CDR3 DNA reads TGTGCCAGCAGTGAACAGGCAGGGGAAAAACTGTTTTTT.

V is TRBV5-6 and J is TRBJ1-1; D may be TRBD1 (5 bases). In germline, CDR1 is SGHDT, CDR2 YYEEEE. Between the trimmed V and J ends, which lost 2 bases and 0 bases, there was a span of 11 bases. There are 15 residues in the CDR3. This chain's CDR3 is CASSFKTALNTEAFF. Here the CDR3 DNA reads TGTGCCAGCAGCTTTAAGACAGCCCTGAACACTGAAGCTTTCTTT.

V usage is TRBV27 and J usage is TRBJ2-2, with 11 bases fitting TRBD2. The CDR3 runs to 16 residues. Germline trimming cut 6 bases from V and 1 base from J; bases unmatched to any gene: 4. The germline CDR1 and CDR2 sequences are MNHEY and SMNVEV (reference sequence). The chain's CDR3 is CASSGLAGGNTGELFF. CDR3 nucleotide sequence: TGTGCCAGCAGCGGGCTAGCGGGAGGGAACACCGGGGAGCTGTTTTTT.

The rearrangement joins TRBV7-9 to TRBJ2-7; TRBD1 aligns across 10 bases. Germline V gene data show CDR1 as SEHNR and CDR2 as FQNEAQ (reference sequence). This CDR3 is built from 15 residues. The ends lost 4 bases at V and 6 bases at J; junction bases unmatched: 9. The CDR3 nucleotides are TGTGCCAGCAGCTCGATCGGGACAGGGGACGGCGAGCAGTACTTC. The encoded protein is CASSSIGTGDGEQYF.

This clone showed up just a few times. The rearrangement joins TRBV7-9 to TRBJ2-7; D might be TRBD2 (6 bases). Trimming removed 1 base at V and 4 bases at J, with 17 bases between. Germline V CDR1 and CDR2: SEHNR, FQNEAQ (reference sequence). The CDR3 totals 16 residues. The CDR3 DNA reads TGTGCCAGCAGCTTAGTTGCGGGGATAGACAAATACGAGCAGTACTTC. Translated: CASSLVAGIDKYEQYF.

V is TRBV7-6 and J is TRBJ2-2; 11 positions match TRBD2. Germline CDR1 SGHVS, CDR2 FNYEAQ. The J segment lost 1 base and the V segment lost 8 bases, leaving 15 bases of the junction unmatched. This CDR3 contains 19 residues. CDR3 sequence reads: CASHTGSGRAFGNTGELFF. The CDR3 nucleotides are TGTGCCAGCCACACCGGTAGCGGGAGGGCCTTCGGGAACACCGGGGAGCTGTTTTTT.

This chain links TRBV30 with TRBJ2-1; 9 bases align to TRBD2. V lost 1 base, J lost 3 bases, and 4 bases stayed unmatched. CDR3 size: 15 residues. Germline CDR1 and CDR2: GTSNPN and SVGIG (reference sequence). CDR3 nucleotides: TGTGCCTGGAGTGGACTAGCGGAGAACTACAATGAGCAGTTCTTC. Its translation is CAWSGLAENYNEQFF.

This clone was recorded only once. The chain recombines TRBV19 with TRBJ2-7, with 14 bases fitting TRBD2. The V gene end was trimmed by 5 bases and the J gene end by 6 bases; junction bases not matched to a gene: 6. This CDR3 has 15 amino acids. Germline values: CDR1 LNHDA, CDR2 SQIVND (reference sequence). The CDR3 DNA reads TGTGCCAGTAGTTGGGGACTAGCGGGAGATCCCGAGCAGTACTTC. The encoded protein is CASSWGLAGDPEQYF.

The rearrangement uses TRBV19 and TRBJ1-1, with D uncertain. The ends were cut back, 1 base at V and 7 bases at J, with 4 bases in the middle. The CDR3 has 11 residues. Germline V gives CDR1 LNHDA, CDR2 SQIVND (reference sequence). The CDR3 loop reads CASSIVNEAFF. CDR3 DNA: TGTGCCAGTAGTATAGTTAATGAAGCTTTCTTT.

The chain employs TRBV19 and TRBJ1-1; 8 nucleotides line up with TRBD1. Losses at the gene ends were 5 bases for V and 1 base for J; bases not matched to a gene: 0. CDR3 size: 13 residues. The germline V gene encodes CDR1 LNHDA and CDR2 SQIVND (reference sequence). The CDR3 spells CASSDRGNTEAFF. The DNA for the CDR3 is TGTGCCAGTAGTGACAGGGGGAACACTGAAGCTTTCTTT.

This rearrangement joins TRBV6-1 to TRBJ2-1; 13 bases fit TRBD2. The CDR3 has 13 amino acids. The V gene's germline CDR1 is MNHNS and CDR2 SASEGT. V shed 11 bases and J 10 bases; nucleotides not matched to a gene: 8. For the CDR3, the DNA is TGTGCCGCAGGACTAGCGGGAGCTCAGGAGCAGTTCTTC. As protein: CAAGLAGAQEQFF.